This record concerns one T cell receptor (beta chain) sequence. The TCR beta repertoire was assessed by survey-level immunoSEQ sequencing. Here immunoSEQ multiplex PCR was the method, and the copy in TCRdb shows in-frame clones only, minus some. The sample shows under 55,000 clones, approximately 95% of them seen only once. Sequenced sample: PBMCs. This TCR came from a man aged 35 to 55 with rheumatoid arthritis.

CDR3 region: CASQGSNTIYF. As DNA, the CDR3 is TGTGCCTCGCAGGGTTCGAACACCATATATTTT. This rearrangement joins TRBV30 to TRBJ1-3; TRBD1 might be the D (5 bases). Trimming removed 7 bases from V and 7 bases from J, with 11 bases in between. The CDR3 length is 11 residues. CDR1 and CDR2 from the germline V gene are GTSNPN and SVGIG (reference sequence).